Sequencing of this T cell receptor (beta chain) was carried out in a study of a mutant IDH1 vaccine in newly diagnosed glioma. As for the study in general: The sex distribution of treated patients was 62.5% male and roughly 38% female, with a mean age of around 40 years. Therapy received beforehand was radiotherapy, temozolomide, or both, with most patients given both.

V was trimmed by 3 bases and J by 0 bases, leaving 4 bases between them. This CDR3 has 13 amino acids. Germline CDR1 reads KGHSH; CDR2 reads LQKENI. With respect to this clone: Its antigen is unknown. Within the sample, other DNA sequences also encode this same CDR3.

Using immunoSEQ multiplex PCR, the repertoire was profiled, and TCRdb retains in-frame clones only, with some absent. The top ten hold roughly 0.78% of the sample, which has 60,000 to 100,000 clones, 75% to 90% seen once. Noted time point: week 23, last vaccination. Mutant IDH1 20-mer peptide, at 300 ug, made up each vaccine dose, with topical imiquimod. Study outcomes and limitations: The study observed vaccine-induced immune responses in 85% to 95% of patients.

This specimen was PBMCs, taken from a glioma patient whose treatment included an IDH1 peptide vaccine. This TCR was recovered from a woman in her forties or fifties with glioma. The V call is TRBV18, the J call TRBJ2-3; D gene uncertain. The CDR3 nucleotides are TGTGCCAGCTCACCCTCTAGCACAGATACGCAGTATTTT. Encoded protein: CASSPSSTDTQYF.